This TCR beta chain was documented in a study of CD8 T cells in ankylosing spondylitis. Study-wide results and caveats: In ankylosing spondylitis blood, a motif of fewer than 10 highly homologous TCR beta variants appeared characteristic.

CDR1 MNHEY and CDR2 SMNVEV come from the germline V gene (reference sequence). The CDR3 contains 18 residues. Between the trimmed V and J ends, which lost 2 bases and 4 bases, there was a span of 23 bases. Quantitative 5'-RACE with molecular barcodes produced the TCR beta libraries. A single record per CDR3 protein comes from TCRdb applying MiXCR to the 5' RACE reads. The data hold some 800,000 distinct CDR3 sequences, with 12% observed a single time. A remark on this clonotype: Its antigen is not known.

The chain uses TRBV27 and TRBJ1-2; D gene ambiguous. Sequencing was done on a sample of blood, either unsorted or a sorted T cell fraction (not recorded which). The receptor was derived from a male donor with ankylosing spondylitis. The CDR3: CASSLGFASASNRYGYTF. The CDR3, as DNA: TGTGCCAGCAGTTTAGGTTTTGCCTCGGCCTCTAACCGCTATGGCTACACCTTC.